The 17 T cell receptor beta chains listed next were all sequenced from one sample in a study of blood T cell repertoires in COVID-19. The repertoire was sequenced with immunoSEQ multiplex PCR; TCRdb's copy has only in-frame clones and lacks some. The sample consists of roughly 180,000 clones, about nine tenths of them appearing once. Sequenced material: peripheral blood. These receptors were obtained from a man aged 65 to 85 with active or convalescent COVID-19.

V usage is TRBV28 and J usage is TRBJ1-5; no clear D. The germline CDR1 and CDR2 sequences are MDHEN and SYDVKM. The CDR3 totals 15 residues. V lost 3 bases and J 4 bases, leaving 13 bases between the germline ends. The CDR3 is CASSFPPPGNQPQHF. Here the CDR3 DNA reads TGTGCCAGCAGTTTCCCGCCGCCGGGGAATCAGCCCCAGCATTTT.

V gene TRBV5-6 combines with J gene TRBJ2-7, with D maybe TRBD1 (5 bases). V lost 2 bases and J 4 bases, leaving 13 bases between the germline ends. The CDR3 consists of 14 residues. The germline V gene has CDR1 SGHDT and CDR2 YYEEEE. The CDR3 DNA follows: TGTGCCAGCAGCTTTCAAGGGGTCGGTTACGAGCAGTACTTC. Amino acid sequence: CASSFQGVGYEQYF. Complete variable domain (other parts from reference TRBV5-6 and TRBJ2-7): DAGVTQSPTHLIKTRGQQVTLRCSPKSGHDTVSWYQQALGQGPQFIFQYYEEEERQRGNFPDRFSGHQFPNYSSELNVNALLLGDSALYLCASSFQGVGYEQYFGPGTRLTVT.

The rearrangement links TRBV5-5 to TRBJ2-2, with 7 bases identical to TRBD1. Germline-derived CDR1 and CDR2 are SGHKS and YYEKEE (reference sequence). There are 13 residues in the CDR3. With 2 bases clipped from V and 6 bases from J, the junction kept 1 base outside the gene matches. The CDR3 reads CASSFTGAGELFF. CDR3 DNA: TGTGCCAGCAGCTTCACAGGGGCCGGGGAGCTGTTTTTT.

This sequence joins TRBV7-9 and TRBJ2-3, with 12 bases aligning to TRBD2. After removal of 4 bases from V and 6 bases from J, the junction contained 8 bases not matched to a gene. Germline CDR1 is SEHNR and CDR2 is FQNEAQ (reference sequence). The CDR3 consists of 16 residues. CDR3 bases: TGTGCCAGCAGCTCTCGACTAGCGGGAGTGGTGGATACGCAGTATTTT. This encodes CASSSRLAGVVDTQYF. The complete variable domain, with remaining parts taken from reference TRBV7-9 and TRBJ2-3, reads DTGVSQNPRHKITKRGQNVTFRCDPISEHNRLYWYRQTLGQGPEFLTYFQNEAQLEKSRLLSDRFSAERPKGSFSTLEIQRTEQGDSAMYLCASSSRLAGVVDTQYFGPGTRLTVL.

CDR3 sequence reads: CAWSVRTAGGWAGNTIYF. The CDR3, as DNA: TGTGCCTGGAGTGTACGGACAGCGGGGGGCTGGGCTGGAAACACCATATATTTT. The genes are TRBV30 and TRBJ1-3; D might be TRBD1 (6 bases). Deletions cut 0 bases from V and 2 bases from J, with 20 bases between. The CDR3 runs 18 residues. Per the germline V gene, CDR1 is GTSNPN and CDR2 is SVGIG (reference sequence). The whole variable domain, remainder taken from reference TRBV30 and TRBJ1-3, is SQTIHQWPATLVQPVGSPLSLECTVEGTSNPNLYWYRQAAGRGLQLLFYSVGIGQISSEVPQNLSASRPQDRQFILSSKKLLLSDSGFYLCAWSVRTAGGWAGNTIYFGEGSWLTVV.

The chain employs TRBV19 and TRBJ1-1; 9 nucleotides agree with TRBD1. CDR3 size: 16 residues. Germline V gives CDR1 LNHDA, CDR2 SQIVND (reference sequence). The V gene end was trimmed by 5 bases and the J gene end by 4 bases; junction bases not matched to a gene: 11. The CDR3 region has the DNA TGTGCCAGTAGTTTGAAACAGGGGGCATTCGGCACTGAAGCTTTCTTT. This codes for CASSLKQGAFGTEAFF.

The J gene is TRBJ1-5, the V gene TRBV19, with 7 bases lining up with TRBD1. This CDR3 region has 13 residues. The trim removed 7 bases at V and 11 bases at J, leaving 11 bases unmatched. Looked up from germline, CDR1 is LNHDA and CDR2 is SQIVND (reference sequence). The CDR3 DNA is TGTGCCAGTACCACGACAGGGTCGAGAGCCCAGCATTTT. Residues: CASTTTGSRAQHF.

As regards this clone: Other DNA sequences within the sample encode an identical CDR3. V is TRBV7-9 and J is TRBJ2-5, with D unresolved. This CDR3 is built from 11 residues. Trimming cost V 3 bases and J 4 bases, with 3 bases left between them. Germline values: CDR1 SEHNR, CDR2 FQNEAQ (reference sequence). The CDR3 is CASSFSETQYF. CDR3 nucleotides: TGTGCCAGCAGCTTCTCAGAGACCCAGTACTTC.

The CDR3 loop is CATAGQRTDTQYF. CDR3 in DNA: TGTGCCACCGCCGGACAGCGCACAGATACGCAGTATTTT. V is TRBV24-1 and J is TRBJ2-3; tentative D call: TRBD1 (6 bases). The CDR3 spans 13 residues. The V end lost 9 bases, the J end lost 1 base, and 10 bases lay between the germline ends. CDR1 and CDR2 from the germline V gene are KGHDR and SFDVKD.

V is TRBV27 and J is TRBJ1-3, with unresolved D. There are 12 residues in the CDR3. The germline gives CDR1 MNHEY, CDR2 SMNVEV (reference sequence). The V end lost 8 bases, the J end lost 4 bases, and 9 bases lay between the germline ends. The CDR3 sequence: CASGPSGNTIYF. As DNA, the CDR3 is TGTGCCAGCGGCCCCTCAGGAAACACCATATATTTT.

The rearrangement uses TRBV11-2 and TRBJ2-2; D might be TRBD2 (5 bases). The CDR3 runs to 15 residues. V was clipped by 5 bases and J by 1 base, with 11 bases between them. Germline V CDR1 and CDR2: SGHAT, FQNNGV. The CDR3 spells CASSHGLMNTGELFF. CDR3 coding DNA: TGTGCCAGCAGCCATGGACTCATGAACACCGGGGAGCTGTTTTTT. The full variable domain, rest sourced from reference TRBV11-2 and TRBJ2-2, is EAGVAQSPRYKIIEKRQSVAFWCNPISGHATLYWYQQILGQGPKLLIQFQNNGVVDDSQLPKDRFSAERLKGVDSTLKIQPAKLEDSAVYLCASSHGLMNTGELFFGEGSRLTVL.

Concerning this clone: The sample contains more than one DNA sequence encoding this CDR3. V gene TRBV30 combines with J gene TRBJ1-1; D is ambiguous. V was pared by 2 bases and J by 7 bases, with 17 bases between. This CDR3 spans 14 amino acids. Germline CDR1 is GTSNPN and CDR2 is SVGIG (reference sequence). CDR3 bases: TGTGCCTGGAGTTTAACTCGGAGGGCGGGTGAAGCTTTCTTT. Translation: CAWSLTRRAGEAFF.

The chain links TRBV30 to TRBJ2-7; 14 nucleotides agree with TRBD2. Trimming cost V 6 bases and J 2 bases; bases outside gene matches: 6. Per the germline V gene, CDR1 is GTSNPN and CDR2 is SVGIG (reference sequence). This CDR3 has 15 amino acids. CDR3 in DNA: TGTGCCTGCCAAGGGACTAGCGGGAGCGCCTACGAGCAGTACTTC. Its protein product is CACQGTSGSAYEQYF.

This clone has just one count. The rearrangement joins TRBV28 to TRBJ2-2; 10 bases line up with TRBD1. J was trimmed by 7 bases and V by 10 bases; bases with no gene match: 27. Germline V gene data show CDR1 as MDHEN and CDR2 as SYDVKM. The length of the CDR3 is 20 residues. The CDR3 loop reads CATAFIPINRDRGRGGELFF. The DNA for the CDR3 is TGTGCCACAGCTTTTATTCCAATTAACCGGGACAGGGGAAGGGGCGGGGAGCTGTTTTTT.

The chain couples TRBV19 to TRBJ2-3; a weak D match, TRBD2 (5 bases). Germline CDR1 and CDR2: LNHDA and SQIVND (reference sequence). V dropped 8 bases and J dropped 2 bases, with 26 bases sitting between them. The CDR3 is made up of 18 amino acids. The CDR3 region has the DNA TGTGCCAGTTCCAACGGACTTGCCCGCGGATCCAACACAGATACGCAGTATTTT. Encoded protein: CASSNGLARGSNTDTQYF.

This clone was detected a few times. The genes are TRBV6-5 and TRBJ1-6; 8 bases are a match to TRBD1. The J segment lost 0 bases and the V segment lost 6 bases, leaving 1 base of the junction unmatched. The CDR3 runs 15 residues. The germline CDR1 and CDR2 sequences are MNHEY and SVGAGI. CDR3 coding DNA: TGTGCCAGCAGCACAGGGGGCTCCTATAATTCACCCCTCCACTTT. It specifies CASSTGGSYNSPLHF.

V gene TRBV5-4 combines with J gene TRBJ2-7; perhaps TRBD1 as D (6 bases). The CDR3 is made up of 15 amino acids. The germline gives CDR1 SGHNT, CDR2 YYREEE (reference sequence). The germline V and J ends were trimmed by 0 bases and 4 bases, with 14 bases remaining between them. The CDR3 loop reads CASSLGGTLGYEQYF. Written as DNA, the CDR3 is TGTGCCAGCAGCTTGGGTGGGACATTGGGTTACGAGCAGTACTTC.